This T cell receptor (beta chain) derives from a study of CXCR3-negative and CXCR3-positive naive CD8 T cells. The libraries of TRB cDNA were constructed through 5' RACE using UMI labels. TCRdb re-called the 5' RACE reads and gives one entry per CDR3 protein, without DNA. The sample has roughly 6,900 distinct CDR3 sequences, and its top ten clones hold approximately 1.3%. Per germline, CDR1 MDHEN and CDR2 SYDVKM. The CDR3 spans 13 residues. Frequency places this clonotype as medium-sized. The receptor's source is a human donor in good health. Some clones in this sample may be carry-over from other donors' samples. The sequenced sample was naive CXCR3- CD8+ T cells from blood. The subset denotes: CD45RO-CCR7+CD27+CD95- naive CD8+ T cells lacking CXCR3 (TNR3-). This chain joins TRBV28 and TRBJ2-7; as DNA is missing, the TRBD1 call by TCRdb cannot be tested. The CDR3 loop reads CASRSPGGYEQYF.